This T cell receptor (beta chain) was obtained from a study of T cell repertoires in cytomegalovirus infection (dated by TCRdb to 2018 to 2020). For the wider study: The peptide stimulations were aimed at well-studied HLA-B-restricted epitopes as well as recently identified HLA-C-restricted CMV epitopes, whose presentation resists viral immunomodulation. Donor HLA type was relevant to the analysis, as public TCR beta signatures indicated carriage of CMV infection together with the matching HLA type.

The sequencer listed for this sample is Illumina HiSeq 1500. TCRdb reran the public reads through fastp at Q25 and MiXCR, keeping productive beta chains. Rows are combined by CDR3 protein, so each entry shows the most common genes and DNA. The table for this sample lists about a million distinct CDR3 sequences; under 40% of them were counted only once. The ten largest clones capture roughly 13% of the sample. Taken with the paper, the label for treatment or condition translates to: in vitro stimulation with specific CMV peptide epitopes to enrich CMV-specific T cells. This clonotype appeared many times. Its specific antigen is unknown. Base qualities are not at hand, and no much larger clone is one base apart. Results the study describes overall, beyond this receptor: In both this cohort and an independent cohort of some 380 donors, the cumulative frequency of public TCR beta family members distinguished carriers of CMV infection plus the relevant HLA type. The ex vivo response was dominated by HLA-C-restricted CMV-specific TCR beta clonotypes, which also provided the single most frequent clonotype in two of eight donors.

The sequence came from a human donor in good health (CMV status not recorded). Some clones in this sample may be carry-over from other donors' samples. The source material was cultured CD8+ T cells from PBMCs, sampled from culture after CMV antigen stimulation.

The CDR3 region: CASSLVGLGGADTEAFF. Read as DNA, the sequence is TGTGCCAGCAGCTTAGTAGGTCTCGGGGGCGCAGACACTGAAGCTTTCTTT. The rearranged chain carries TRBV7-2 and TRBJ1-1; matching of 6 bases hints at TRBD1 as the D gene. V sheds 1 base and J sheds 3 bases, leaving 18 bases between their ends. Reading from cysteine to phenylalanine, the CDR3 counts 17 amino acids. The sequence is cut down to CDR3 DNA, 51 bases in frame from base 1. For CDR1 and CDR2, the germline V gene lists SGHTA and FQGNSA.